Below are 32 T cell receptor beta chains sequenced from a single sample in a study of T cells in Graves' hyperthyroidism and ophthalmopathy. Amplification of TCR beta CDR3 regions used RNA as the template. First-round RT-PCR of the TCR CDR3 relied on the HTBI primer set. TCRdb reprocessed the multiplex PCR reads with MiXCR, giving one entry per CDR3 protein. The sample comprises about 510,000 distinct CDR3 sequences, around 15% of which are singletons, and around 13% rests with the top ten. The sequenced sample was blood. The receptors were gathered from a woman between 40 and 55 years old with Graves' hyperthyroidism.

In its sample, this clonotype was seen many times. CDR3 amino acids: CASSLARTGNTGELFF. DNA for the CDR3: TGTGCCAGCAGCTTAGCCAGGACGGGTAACACCGGGGAGCTGTTTTTT. V usage is TRBV11-2 and J usage is TRBJ2-2; D gene ambiguous. CDR3 length equals 16 residues. With 1 base removed from V and 2 bases from J, the gap between germline ends came to 11 bases. Germline CDR1 reads SGHAT; CDR2 reads FQNNGV.

Many counts were recorded for this clonotype. The chain has TRBV12-3 or TRBV12-4 and TRBJ2-1; 8 bases map to TRBD1. This CDR3 is built from 13 residues. V shed 7 bases and J 9 bases; nucleotides not matched to a gene: 8. CDR3 amino acids: CASTLQGAGEQFF. For the CDR3, the DNA is TGTGCCAGCACCTTGCAGGGGGCCGGTGAGCAGTTCTTC.

This clonotype was counted many times. This chain joins TRBV28 and TRBJ2-7; D could derive from TRBD1 or TRBD2 (5 bases each). Germline V gives CDR1 MDHEN, CDR2 SYDVKM. The CDR3 consists of 18 residues. V shed 7 bases and J shed 1 base, with 26 bases lying between them. Here the CDR3 reads CASTPGTPYETRSYEQYF. As DNA, the CDR3 is TGTGCCAGCACCCCCGGGACCCCCTATGAAACACGGTCCTACGAGCAGTACTTC.

This clonotype was seen only a few times. The chain combines TRBV11-1 with TRBJ2-3, with D uncertain. The CDR3 has 16 residues. V was shortened by 2 bases and J by 0 bases, with 12 bases between the two germline ends. CDR1 and CDR2 (germline): SGHAT, FQDESV (reference sequence). CDR3 sequence: CASSLSVATSTDTQYF. CDR3 coding DNA: TGTGCCAGCAGCTTAAGTGTTGCGACAAGCACAGATACGCAGTATTTT.

The gene calls are TRBV6-2 or TRBV6-3 and TRBJ2-7; 9 bases map to TRBD2. J gave up 6 bases and V 7 bases, and 7 bases lay outside the gene matches. Germline-derived CDR1 and CDR2 are MNHEY and SVGEGT. The CDR3 totals 13 residues. CDR3 DNA: TGTGCCAGCAAGCTTGCTAGCGGGATCGAGCAGTACTTC. This encodes CASKLASGIEQYF.

Many counts were recorded for this clonotype. The chain uses TRBV7-2 and TRBJ2-7; TRBD2 matches 10 bases. The germline V gene encodes CDR1 SGHTA and CDR2 FQGNSA. CDR3 length equals 15 residues. Trimming at V came to 4 bases and at J to 1 base, leaving 4 bases not matched to a gene. CDR3 nucleotide sequence: TGTGCCAGCAGCTCAATACTAGCGGGATCCTACGAGCAGTACTTC. This codes for CASSSILAGSYEQYF.

This clonotype has a count of ten or more. The V call is TRBV14, the J call TRBJ2-7; TRBD1 might be the D (6 bases). CDR3 length equals 15 residues. V lost 1 base and J 3 bases, leaving 13 bases between the germline ends. From germline, CDR1 is SGHDN and CDR2 FVKESK. CDR3 DNA sequence: TGTGCCAGCAGCCAAGTCACAGGGAAAGGCTACGAGCAGTACTTC. Translating gives CASSQVTGKGYEQYF. Looking up the rest from reference TRBV14 and TRBJ2-7 gives the full variable domain: EAGVTQFPSHSVIEKGQTVTLRCDPISGHDNLYWYRRVMGKEIKFLLHFVKESKQDESGMPNNRFLAERTGGTYSTLKVQPAELEDSGVYFCASSQVTGKGYEQYFGPGTRLTVT.

This clonotype was seen a few times. The V and J genes are TRBV27 and TRBJ1-2, with 8 bases matching TRBD1. V shed 3 bases and J 4 bases; nucleotides not matched to a gene: 4. The CDR3 contains 14 residues. Per germline, CDR1 MNHEY and CDR2 SMNVEV (reference sequence). The CDR3 protein is CASSFTGGSYGYTF. Written as DNA, the CDR3 is TGTGCCAGCAGTTTTACAGGGGGAAGCTATGGCTACACCTTC.

This clonotype was observed at least ten times. The chain uses TRBV28 and TRBJ2-7; 9 bases align to TRBD1. In germline, CDR1 is MDHEN, CDR2 SYDVKM. The CDR3 has 13 amino acids. The V gene end was trimmed by 4 bases and the J gene end by 5 bases; junction bases not matched to a gene: 3. The CDR3 protein is CASSSTGGDEQYF. The DNA of the CDR3 is TGTGCCAGCAGTTCGACAGGGGGGGACGAGCAGTACTTC.

This clonotype was seen a few times. The chain links TRBV19 to TRBJ2-1; 15 bases agree with TRBD2. CDR1 and CDR2 (germline): LNHDA, SQIVND (reference sequence). The CDR3 consists of 15 residues. Trimming removed 7 bases from V and 10 bases from J; junction bases left unmatched: 8. The CDR3 DNA reads as TGTGCCAGTAACGAAGGACTAGCGGGAGGGCGGGAGCAGTTCTTC. Translating gives CASNEGLAGGREQFF. The whole variable domain, remainder taken from reference TRBV19 and TRBJ2-1, is DGGITQSPKYLFRKEGQNVTLSCEQNLNHDAMYWYRQDPGQGLRLIYYSQIVNDFQKGDIAEGYSVSREKKESFPLTVTSAQKNPTAFYLCASNEGLAGGREQFFGPGTRLTVL.

J is TRBJ2-7 and V is TRBV9; TRBD1 or TRBD2 may be the D gene (5 bases each). CDR1 and CDR2 (germline): SGDLS, YYNGEE. This CDR3 contains 15 residues. V was pared by 0 bases and J by 7 bases, with 17 bases between. In DNA form, the CDR3 reads TGTGCCAGCAGCGTAGAGCACGGGACCATGGGAGAGCAGTACTTC. Residues: CASSVEHGTMGEQYF.

For this clonotype: One base away lies a much larger clone, so this may be a sequencing read error. The V and J genes are TRBV6-2 or TRBV6-3 and TRBJ2-1; D call uncertain. This CDR3 has 16 residues. Looked up from germline, CDR1 is MNHEY and CDR2 is SVGEGT. CDR3 amino acids: CASRTDRMGNYNEQLF. Written as DNA, the CDR3 is TGTGCCAGCAGAACGGACCGGATGGGAAACTACAATGAGCAGCTCTTC.

This clonotype occurred many times. The chain uses TRBV20-1 and TRBJ2-3; TRBD2 matches 11 bases. The CDR3 consists of 16 residues. Germline loops: CDR1 DFQATT, CDR2 SNEGSKA (reference sequence). V was clipped by 0 bases and J by 5 bases; unmatched bases: 7. The CDR3 loop is CSARDPTSGMVDTQYF. CDR3 DNA: TGCAGTGCTAGAGATCCGACTAGCGGGATGGTAGATACGCAGTATTTT.

The V and J genes are TRBV20-1 and TRBJ2-3, with 12 bases identical to TRBD2. Germline trimming cut 4 bases from V and 0 bases from J; bases unmatched to any gene: 11. The CDR3 is 18 residues long. From germline, CDR1 is DFQATT and CDR2 SNEGSKA (reference sequence). The DNA of the CDR3 is TGCAGTGCTACCGGGGGGGGTGGGACTAGCGGGAGCACAGATACGCAGTATTTT. Translated: CSATGGGGTSGSTDTQYF.

This clonotype was seen more than once but under ten times. This may come from a read error, since a much larger clone is one base off. The chain couples TRBV3-1 to TRBJ2-7, with a possible D match to TRBD2 (5 bases). CDR3 size: 16 residues. The V gene lost 3 bases and the J gene lost 2 bases, with 17 bases spanning the gap. The germline V gene encodes CDR1 LGHDT and CDR2 YNNKEL (reference sequence). The CDR3 sequence: CASSHLPDSNPYEQYF. The CDR3 DNA follows: TGTGCCAGCAGCCACTTACCGGACTCCAACCCCTACGAGCAGTACTTC.

The chain has TRBV9 and TRBJ2-7; 7 bases align to TRBD1. The CDR3 spans 14 residues. The germline V gene encodes CDR1 SGDLS and CDR2 YYNGEE. V gave up 3 bases and J gave up 6 bases; unmatched junction bases: 9. The CDR3 protein is CASSAGQVPLEQYF. For the CDR3, the DNA is TGTGCCAGCAGCGCAGGACAGGTCCCCCTCGAGCAGTACTTC.

In its sample, this clonotype was seen many times. The chain combines TRBV18 with TRBJ2-7; 7 nucleotides agree with TRBD1. V shed 3 bases, J shed 4 bases, and the junction held 3 bases outside the gene matches. The CDR3 loop spans 13 amino acids. Germline assignment: CDR1 KGHSH and CDR2 LQKENI. The CDR3 sequence: CASSPGQRYEQYF. CDR3 coding DNA: TGTGCCAGCTCACCGGGACAGCGATACGAGCAGTACTTC.

This clonotype was observed many times. V gene TRBV5-5 combines with J gene TRBJ2-5, with a possible D match to TRBD1 (6 bases). This CDR3 spans 15 amino acids. Trimming removed 3 bases from V and 1 base from J, with 13 bases in between. Per the germline V gene, CDR1 is SGHKS and CDR2 is YYEKEE (reference sequence). The CDR3 spells CASSSGELVQETQYF. The CDR3 DNA follows: TGTGCCAGCAGCTCAGGGGAGCTGGTCCAAGAGACCCAGTACTTC.

The chain has TRBV15 and TRBJ2-1; D gene ambiguous. This CDR3 is 14 amino acids long. From germline, CDR1 is LNHNV and CDR2 YYDKDF (reference sequence). Between the trimmed V and J ends, which lost 5 bases and 4 bases, there was a span of 12 bases. CDR3 in amino acids: CATSLFRGYNEQFF. CDR3 in DNA: TGTGCCACCAGCTTGTTTAGAGGATACAATGAGCAGTTCTTC. The whole variable domain, remainder taken from reference TRBV15 and TRBJ2-1, is DAMVIQNPRYQVTQFGKPVTLSCSQTLNHNVMYWYQQKSSQAPKLLFHYYDKDFNNEADTPDNFQSRRPNTSFCFLDIRSPGLGDTAMYLCATSLFRGYNEQFFGPGTRLTVL.

Many counts were recorded for this clonotype. J is TRBJ1-5 and V is TRBV3-1; tentative D call: TRBD1 (6 bases). From germline, CDR1 is LGHDT and CDR2 YNNKEL (reference sequence). This CDR3 is built from 16 residues. Trimming pared 0 bases from V and 7 bases from J, leaving 16 bases between. The CDR3 loop is CASSQDGGRYDQPQHF. DNA of the CDR3: TGTGCCAGCAGCCAAGATGGGGGGCGATACGACCAGCCCCAGCATTTT.

This clonotype appeared many times. The rearrangement links TRBV7-2 to TRBJ1-2, with D possibly matching TRBD1 (5 bases). The CDR3 spans 16 residues. The V gene lost 5 bases and the J gene lost 4 bases, with 20 bases spanning the gap. Germline loops: CDR1 SGHTA, CDR2 FQGNSA. CDR3 in amino acids: CASSPQGGAGLYGYTF. As DNA, the CDR3 is TGTGCCAGCAGCCCGCAGGGAGGAGCGGGCCTCTATGGCTACACCTTC.

In this sample, this clonotype turned up many times. This chain joins TRBV12-3 or TRBV12-4 and TRBJ1-1, with unresolved D. Trimming stripped 0 bases from V and 4 bases from J, with 9 bases between. The CDR3 sequence is 14 residues long. CDR3 nucleotides: TGTGCCAGCAGTTTAGCGTTGGGTGGCACTGAAGCTTTCTTT. Its protein product is CASSLALGGTEAFF.

This clonotype showed up many times. The rearrangement links TRBV12-5 to TRBJ1-4, with D maybe TRBD1 (6 bases). Germline V CDR1 and CDR2: LGHNT, FRNRAP. CDR3 length: 14 amino acids. The V and J ends lost 6 bases and 8 bases respectively, with 16 bases between them. Here the CDR3 reads CASGKGQGREKLFF. The CDR3, as DNA: TGTGCTAGTGGCAAGGGACAAGGGAGGGAAAAACTGTTTTTT.

The chain recombines TRBV4-2 with TRBJ2-3, with TRBD1 matching over 7 bases. CDR3 length: 16 amino acids. Germline V lookup: CDR1 LGHNA, CDR2 YNFKEQ. Unmatched junction bases numbered 4, after V lost 1 base and J lost 0 bases. The CDR3 here is CASSQVGTASTDTQYF. Written as DNA, the CDR3 is TGTGCCAGCAGCCAAGTAGGGACAGCTAGCACAGATACGCAGTATTTT.

This clonotype was recorded at least ten times. The V call is TRBV11-2, the J call TRBJ1-4; TRBD1 matches at 8 bases. Losses at the gene ends were 5 bases for V and 8 bases for J; bases not matched to a gene: 10. CDR3 length: 15 amino acids. Germline V gives CDR1 SGHAT, CDR2 FQNNGV. Here the CDR3 DNA reads TGTGCCAGCAGCCAGAACCAGGGGGCGCGGGAAAAACTGTTTTTT. As protein: CASSQNQGAREKLFF.

This clonotype was observed at least ten times. The chain recombines TRBV11-2 with TRBJ1-2; 8 nucleotides agree with TRBD1. Per germline, CDR1 SGHAT and CDR2 FQNNGV. There are 15 residues in the CDR3. The ends lost 2 bases at V and 4 bases at J; junction bases unmatched: 6. The CDR3 bases are TGTGCCAGCAGCTTACAGGACAGGGCCGGCTATGGCTACACCTTC. This codes for CASSLQDRAGYGYTF.

The chain uses TRBV19 and TRBJ1-5, with 12 bases fitting TRBD1. With 5 bases clipped from V and 4 bases from J, the junction kept 15 bases outside the gene matches. CDR1 and CDR2 from the germline V gene are LNHDA and SQIVND (reference sequence). The CDR3 consists of 19 residues. The CDR3 here is CASSPRDRGPRVGNQPQHF. The CDR3 DNA reads TGTGCCAGTAGTCCCCGGGACAGGGGGCCACGAGTTGGTAATCAGCCCCAGCATTTT.

At least ten counts were recorded for this clonotype. This chain connects TRBV20-1 to TRBJ2-5; D is possibly TRBD1 (5 bases). Germline CDR1 and CDR2: DFQATT and SNEGSKA (reference sequence). Between the trimmed V and J ends, which lost 0 bases and 3 bases, there was a span of 8 bases. This CDR3 spans 13 amino acids. The chain's CDR3 is CSARDRTKETQYF. The CDR3 bases are TGCAGTGCTAGAGACAGGACAAAAGAGACCCAGTACTTC.

This clonotype has a count of ten or more. The chain is built from TRBV3-1 and TRBJ2-5; 12 bases agree with TRBD2. Germline CDR1 LGHDT, CDR2 YNNKEL (reference sequence). The V gene end was trimmed by 4 bases and the J gene end by 4 bases; junction bases not matched to a gene: 7. The CDR3 is made up of 16 amino acids. The CDR3 region is CASSLSTSGSRETQYF. The CDR3 DNA sequence: TGTGCCAGCAGCCTATCGACTAGCGGGAGTCGAGAGACCCAGTACTTC.

This clonotype was detected many times. The chain is built from TRBV12-3 or TRBV12-4 and TRBJ2-3; unclear D gene. CDR3 length equals 14 residues. The V end was cut by 3 bases, the J end by 6 bases, with 13 bases between. This CDR3 reads CASSFRTNLDTQYF. In DNA form, the CDR3 reads TGTGCCAGCAGTTTTAGGACCAATCTTGATACGCAGTATTTT.

The V and J genes are TRBV18 and TRBJ2-6; maybe TRBD2 (6 bases). Trimming left V 0 bases short and J 3 bases short, with 15 bases between. Germline V lookup: CDR1 KGHSH, CDR2 LQKENI. CDR3 length: 18 amino acids. CDR3 region: CASSPPEERRVGANVLTF. The CDR3, as DNA: TGTGCCAGCTCACCACCGGAGGAAAGGAGGGTTGGGGCCAACGTCCTGACTTTC.

This clonotype was counted a few times. This rearrangement joins TRBV24-1 to TRBJ2-5, with D hard to call. This CDR3 comprises 11 residues. V lost 3 bases to trimming and J lost 3 bases, with 1 base between them. Germline CDR1 is KGHDR and CDR2 is SFDVKD. The CDR3 region is CATSDKETQYF. CDR3 coding DNA: TGTGCCACCAGTGATAAAGAGACCCAGTACTTC.